This is a list of T cell receptor beta chains from one sample in a study of shared clonotypes between healthy human individuals. The method was immunoSEQ multiplex PCR; TCRdb's version includes in-frame clones alone and lacks a portion of them. This repertoire shows approximately 120,000 clones, about 71% found once; its top ten account for about 23%. Sequencing was performed on memory CD8+ T cells sorted from blood. These receptors were collected from a woman aged 25-40 years in good health. CDR3s include the opening cysteine and the closing phenylalanine or tryptophan. Each record gives: CDR3 protein, CDR3 DNA, D gene, J gene, V gene, clone size. The D gene is left open where the match is weak. A row's size may be missing; if present it is once, few, many or a size class.

CASSPRSDRIYGYTF TGTGCCAGTAGTCCTCGATCGGACAGGATCTATGGCTACACCTTC TRBD1 TRBJ1-2 TRBV19 few
CASSYTGDTDTQYF TGTGCCAGCAGTTACACGGGGGACACAGATACGCAGTATTTT - TRBJ2-3 TRBV6-5 -
CASSLRGSGMNTEAFF TGTGCCAGCAGCTTAAGGGGGTCCGGAATGAACACTGAAGCTTTCTTT - TRBJ1-1 TRBV13 -
CASSSGRINEQFF TGTGCCAGCAGTTCCGGGAGAATCAATGAGCAGTTCTTC - TRBJ2-1 TRBV27 -
CASTHPQAAYEQYF TGTGCCAGCACCCACCCACAGGCTGCCTACGAGCAGTACTTC - TRBJ2-7 TRBV7-9 -
CASSEVLPYEQYF TGTGCCAGCAGTGAGGTCCTACCCTACGAGCAGTACTTC - TRBJ2-7 TRBV2 many
CASSSEGAGQPQHF TGCGCCAGCAGCTCTGAGGGGGCGGGTCAGCCCCAGCATTTT TRBD1 TRBJ1-5 TRBV5-1 -
CASSYNEQFF TGTGCCAGCAGTTACAATGAGCAGTTCTTC - TRBJ2-1 TRBV6-1 -
CASSLSGRYEQYF TGTGCCAGCAGTTTGTCCGGCCGGTACGAGCAGTACTTC - TRBJ2-7 TRBV27 -
CASSSPSGEQYF TGTGCCAGCAGCTCCCCGTCGGGCGAGCAGTACTTC - TRBJ2-7 TRBV11-2 -
CASSPSPWGDQPQHF TGCGCCAGCAGCCCCTCCCCCTGGGGGGATCAGCCCCAGCATTTT - TRBJ1-5 TRBV4-1 once
CASSSQGDSYEQYF TGTGCCAGCAGCTCCCAGGGTGACAGCTACGAGCAGTACTTC - TRBJ2-7 TRBV11-2 -
CASSWRQGMFF TGTGCCAGCAGCTGGAGACAGGGAATGTTTTTT TRBD1 TRBJ2-2 TRBV11-2 -
CASSDSGRAFYNEQFF TGTGCCAGCAGTGATTCCGGGAGGGCCTTCTACAATGAGCAGTTCTTC TRBD2 TRBJ2-1 TRBV2 once
CAWSAGFLAINQPQHF TGTGCCTGGAGTGCAGGTTTCCTAGCTATCAATCAGCCCCAGCATTTT - TRBJ1-5 TRBV30 once
CASSEVGAVSGAPYEQYF TGTGCCAGCAGTGAAGTGGGGGCCGTTAGCGGGGCTCCCTACGAGCAGTACTTC TRBD2 TRBJ2-7 TRBV25-1 -
CASSPVRGSMDTQYF TGCGCCAGCAGCCCGGTTCGCGGGAGCATGGATACGCAGTATTTT TRBD2 TRBJ2-3 TRBV5-1 -
CASSSLAGGPPYEQYF TGTGCCAGCAGCTCGCTAGCGGGAGGGCCGCCCTACGAGCAGTACTTC TRBD2 TRBJ2-7 TRBV7-9 -
CASSASGSGYEQYF TGTGCCAGCAGCGCTAGCGGGAGTGGCTACGAGCAGTACTTC TRBD2 TRBJ2-7 TRBV28 many
CASDDRSNEQFF TGTGCCAGCGACGATAGGTCCAATGAGCAGTTCTTC - TRBJ2-1 TRBV7-2 -
CASSGRTGGSNTGELFF TGTGCCAGCAGCGGACGGACAGGGGGCTCAAACACCGGGGAGCTGTTTTTT TRBD1 TRBJ2-2 TRBV9 -
CASSRWALQSSDTQYF TGTGCCAGCAGCCGGTGGGCACTCCAATCATCAGATACGCAGTATTTT - TRBJ2-3 TRBV14 -
CASTLRFNTNEQFF TGTGCCAGCACCCTCAGGTTCAACACGAATGAGCAGTTCTTC - TRBJ2-1 TRBV11-2 -
CASSHRRDPRGETQYF TGTGCCAGCAGTCACCGCCGGGACCCACGGGGGGAGACCCAGTACTTC - TRBJ2-5 TRBV27 -
CASSLLAGSSYEQYF TGTGCCAGCAGCTTATTAGCGGGATCTTCCTACGAGCAGTACTTC TRBD2 TRBJ2-7 TRBV7-3 -
CASSDGLSGANVLTF TGTGCCAGCAGTGATGGTCTCTCTGGGGCCAACGTCCTGACTTTC - TRBJ2-6 TRBV6-4 -
CASSQDGGTGGNEAFF TGTGCCAGCAGCCAAGACGGTGGGACAGGGGGCAATGAAGCTTTCTTT TRBD1 TRBJ1-1 TRBV7-2 -
CASSVTGTQGTHSNQPQHF TGTGCCAGCAGTGTAACCGGGACGCAGGGTACCCATAGCAATCAGCCCCAGCATTTT - TRBJ1-5 TRBV2 few
CASSIRQGNLEQYF TGTGCCAGTAGTATTCGCCAGGGAAATCTCGAGCAGTACTTC - TRBJ2-7 TRBV19 -
CASSSQRPAAYEQYF TGTGCCAGCAGCTCCCAGCGGCCTGCGGCCTACGAGCAGTACTTC - TRBJ2-7 TRBV28 many
CASSTPTGGEGETQYF TGTGCCAGCAGTACCCCGACAGGGGGCGAGGGAGAGACCCAGTACTTC TRBD1 TRBJ2-5 TRBV28 -
CASSWRTSGTQETQYF TGTGCCAGCAGCTGGCGGACTAGCGGGACGCAAGAGACCCAGTACTTC TRBD2 TRBJ2-5 TRBV5-6 -
CASAPSLGTRHQQYF TGTGCCAGCGCCCCTTCCCTCGGGACCAGGCATCAGCAGTACTTC - TRBJ2-7 TRBV27 -
CATGRDGGNEQFF TGTGCCACCGGGAGGGACGGAGGGAATGAGCAGTTCTTC TRBD2 TRBJ2-1 TRBV15 few
CASSAAGAYEQYF TGTGCCAGCAGTGCCGCGGGAGCCTACGAGCAGTACTTC TRBD2 TRBJ2-7 TRBV25-1 many
CASSPSDGSYEQYF TGTGCCAGCAGTCCGTCGGACGGATCCTACGAGCAGTACTTC - TRBJ2-7 TRBV28 -
CASSHRVGGTEAFF TGTGCCAGTAGCCACAGGGTAGGGGGCACTGAAGCTTTCTTT - TRBJ1-1 TRBV19 -
CASSPRESGNTIYF TGTGCCAGCAGTCCCAGGGAATCCGGAAACACCATATATTTT - TRBJ1-3 TRBV2 -
CASSIGGGPFNYGYTF TGTGCCAGTAGTATTGGGGGCGGCCCTTTCAACTATGGCTACACCTTC - TRBJ1-2 TRBV19 -
CSVGDRGSSYEQYF TGCAGCGTGGGGGACAGGGGGAGTTCCTACGAGCAGTACTTC TRBD1 TRBJ2-7 TRBV29-1 -
CASSAVAEDTQYF TGCGCCAGCAGTGCGGTGGCGGAGGATACGCAGTATTTT - TRBJ2-3 TRBV10-1 -
CASSLQAGGPNEQFF TGTGCCAGCAGCTTACAAGCGGGAGGGCCAAATGAGCAGTTCTTC TRBD2 TRBJ2-1 TRBV7-6 -
CASRENSNQPQHF TGCGCCAGCAGAGAGAATAGCAATCAGCCCCAGCATTTT - TRBJ1-5 TRBV10-2 -
CASSLRTGGRRDTEAFF TGTGCCAGCAGCTTACGGACAGGGGGTAGGAGGGACACTGAAGCTTTCTTT TRBD1 TRBJ1-1 TRBV5-8 -
CASSIEVHQPQHF TGTGCCAGCAGCATAGAGGTCCATCAGCCCCAGCATTTT - TRBJ1-5 TRBV5-5 -
CASSQTGEVSNEQFF TGTGCCAGCAGCCAGACAGGGGAGGTGTCCAATGAGCAGTTCTTC TRBD1 TRBJ2-1 TRBV14 -
CASSNRTSGTTGELFF TGTGCCAGCAGCAACCGGACTAGCGGAACAACCGGGGAGCTGTTTTTT - TRBJ2-2 TRBV21-1 -
CSVEAEGAYEQYF TGCAGCGTTGAAGCGGAGGGGGCGTACGAGCAGTACTTC - TRBJ2-7 TRBV29-1 -